This entry lists 20 T cell receptor beta chains sequenced from one sample in a study of CD8 T cells in ankylosing spondylitis. TCRdb called the 5' RACE reads again in MiXCR, with one record for every CDR3 protein. The data contain 150,000 to 200,000 distinct CDR3 sequences, around 10% of them singletons. The sequenced sample was blood, either unsorted or a sorted T cell fraction (not recorded which). The source is a male donor with ankylosing spondylitis or in good health (not recorded which).

Ten or more counts support this clonotype. V usage is TRBV6-5 and J usage is TRBJ2-1; D could derive from TRBD1 or TRBD2 (5 bases each). Deletions cut 2 bases from V and 2 bases from J, with 13 bases between. The germline V gene has CDR1 MNHEY and CDR2 SVGAGI. The CDR3 spans 16 residues. This CDR3 is CASSYPGGDPYNEQFF. The DNA of the CDR3 is TGTGCCAGCAGTTACCCGGGTGGGGACCCCTACAATGAGCAGTTCTTC.

This clonotype was seen more than once but under ten times. This rearrangement joins TRBV7-8 to TRBJ2-1; tentatively, D is TRBD1 or TRBD2 (6 bases each). CDR1 and CDR2 (germline): SGHVS, FQNEAQ. The CDR3 has 15 residues. V shed 2 bases and J shed 6 bases, with 14 bases lying between them. Here the CDR3 DNA reads TGTGCCAGCAGCTTAAGGGCAGGGGAGGCCAATGAGCAGTTCTTC. Encoded protein: CASSLRAGEANEQFF.

This clonotype showed up many times. V gene TRBV5-1 combines with J gene TRBJ2-1; TRBD2 is a possible D gene (7 bases). The CDR3 is made up of 15 amino acids. V dropped 4 bases and J dropped 4 bases, with 15 bases sitting between them. CDR1 SGHRS and CDR2 YFSETQ come from the germline V gene. The CDR3 sequence: CASSRSSGQYNEQFF. The CDR3 DNA reads TGCGCCAGCAGCCGGTCTAGCGGACAGTACAATGAGCAGTTCTTC. The entire variable domain, with the rest obtained from reference TRBV5-1 and TRBJ2-1, is as follows: KAGVTQTPRYLIKTRGQQVTLSCSPISGHRSVSWYQQTPGQGLQFLFEYFSETQRNKGNFPGRFSGRQFSNSRSEMNVSTLELGDSALYLCASSRSSGQYNEQFFGPGTRLTVL.

Concerning this clonotype: A much larger clone differs from this one at a single base, so this may be a read error. The chain uses TRBV28 and TRBJ1-4; D remains ambiguous. V was pared by 7 bases and J by 8 bases, with 23 bases between. The CDR3 totals 16 residues. Germline V gene data show CDR1 as MDHEN and CDR2 as SYDVKM. The CDR3 here is CASNLMSGPLVEKLFF. The DNA for the CDR3 is TGTGCCAGCAACTTGATGAGTGGTCCCCTCGTCGAAAAACTGTTTTTT.

V usage is TRBV3-1 and J usage is TRBJ1-3; D remains ambiguous. Germline-derived CDR1 and CDR2 are LGHDT and YNNKEL (reference sequence). The CDR3 runs to 14 residues. The V end lost 4 bases, the J end lost 0 bases, and 7 bases lay between the germline ends. The chain's CDR3 is CASSPTYSGNTIYF. CDR3 coding DNA: TGTGCCAGCAGCCCGACGTACTCTGGAAACACCATATATTTT. Full variable domain (remainder filled in from reference TRBV3-1 and TRBJ1-3): DTAVSQTPKYLVTQMGNDKSIKCEQNLGHDTMYWYKQDSKKFLKIMFSYNNKELIINETVPNRFSPKSPDKAHLNLHINSLELGDSAVYFCASSPTYSGNTIYFGEGSWLTVV.

This clonotype came up many times. The chain recombines TRBV20-1 with TRBJ2-5; no definite D call. Trimming cost V 2 bases and J 1 base, with 8 bases left between them. Germline CDR1 and CDR2: DFQATT and SNEGSKA (reference sequence). This CDR3 is built from 13 residues. The CDR3: CSARIPIQETQYF. The CDR3 DNA is TGCAGTGCTAGAATCCCTATCCAAGAGACCCAGTACTTC.

This clonotype was counted many times. The J gene is TRBJ1-6, the V gene TRBV6-1, with D unclear. The V and J ends lost 0 bases and 9 bases respectively, with 9 bases between them. Germline lookup yields CDR1 MNHNS and CDR2 SASEGT. The CDR3 extends over 14 amino acids. CDR3 region: CASSEARTGSPLHF. Written as DNA, the CDR3 is TGTGCCAGCAGTGAAGCAAGGACCGGTTCACCCCTCCACTTT.

At least ten counts were recorded for this clonotype. The rearrangement links TRBV10-3 to TRBJ2-1; TRBD1 matches at 8 bases. The CDR3 totals 15 residues. CDR1 ENHRY and CDR2 SYGVKD come from the germline V gene. The trim removed 5 bases at V and 1 base at J, leaving 4 bases unmatched. The CDR3 spells CAISRTGLSYNEQFF. In nucleotides, the CDR3 is TGTGCCATCAGTAGGACAGGGTTGTCCTACAATGAGCAGTTCTTC.

This clonotype came up many times. J is TRBJ1-1 and V is TRBV5-1, with D unresolved. With 4 bases removed from V and 4 bases from J, the gap between germline ends came to 17 bases. This CDR3 is built from 15 residues. Germline CDR1 is SGHRS and CDR2 is YFSETQ. CDR3 sequence (DNA): TGCGCCAGCAGCGCCGCCGGCCGGGTGGGCACTGAAGCTTTCTTT. Amino acid sequence: CASSAAGRVGTEAFF. The full variable domain, rest sourced from reference TRBV5-1 and TRBJ1-1, is KAGVTQTPRYLIKTRGQQVTLSCSPISGHRSVSWYQQTPGQGLQFLFEYFSETQRNKGNFPGRFSGRQFSNSRSEMNVSTLELGDSALYLCASSAAGRVGTEAFFGQGTRLTVV.

This chain links TRBV20-1 with TRBJ2-3, with 7 positions matching TRBD2. Germline trimming cut 6 bases from V and 9 bases from J; bases unmatched to any gene: 15. This CDR3 region has 14 residues. Germline V gene sequence: CDR1 DFQATT, CDR2 SNEGSKA (reference sequence). CDR3 sequence reads: CSAPRASGEGTQYF. The CDR3 coding sequence is TGCAGTGCCCCCCGGGCCTCGGGGGAGGGGACGCAGTATTTT.

This clonotype was counted only a few times. CDR3 residues: CASSLLPPQDNEQFF. The CDR3 DNA follows: TGCGCCAGCAGCTTGTTACCCCCACAGGACAATGAGCAGTTCTTC. This chain connects TRBV5-1 to TRBJ2-1, with a weak D call TRBD1 (5 bases). The germline V and J ends were trimmed by 1 base and 5 bases, with 13 bases remaining between them. CDR3 size: 15 residues. The germline V gene encodes CDR1 SGHRS and CDR2 YFSETQ. The full variable domain, in which reference TRBV5-1 and TRBJ2-1 provide the parts outside the CDR3, is KAGVTQTPRYLIKTRGQQVTLSCSPISGHRSVSWYQQTPGQGLQFLFEYFSETQRNKGNFPGRFSGRQFSNSRSEMNVSTLELGDSALYLCASSLLPPQDNEQFFGPGTRLTVL.

The table lists this clonotype with many counts. The rearrangement uses TRBV12-3 or TRBV12-4 and TRBJ2-1; D uncertain. The V end was cut by 9 bases, the J end by 2 bases, with 11 bases between. CDR3 length equals 13 residues. CDR3 loop: CASLGSPYNEQFF. The CDR3 coding sequence is TGTGCCAGTTTAGGTAGCCCCTACAATGAGCAGTTCTTC.

This clonotype was found many times. The genes are TRBV15 and TRBJ2-1; no clear D gene. The CDR3 totals 15 residues. The V gene's germline CDR1 is LNHNV and CDR2 YYDKDF (reference sequence). Deletions cut 4 bases from V and 3 bases from J, with 13 bases between. CDR3 protein: CATSTLEEYYNEQFF. CDR3 DNA: TGTGCCACCAGCACACTCGAGGAATACTACAATGAGCAGTTCTTC.

In its sample, this clonotype was seen many times. The chain is built from TRBV27 and TRBJ1-2, with 7 positions matching TRBD1. The CDR3 sequence is 13 residues long. V was clipped by 6 bases and J by 5 bases; unmatched bases: 6. The germline CDR1 and CDR2 sequences are MNHEY and SMNVEV (reference sequence). CDR3 amino acids: CASSPTGFYGYTF. As DNA, the CDR3 is TGTGCCAGCAGCCCGACAGGGTTTTATGGCTACACCTTC.

Ten or more counts support this clonotype. The chain joins TRBV15 to TRBJ2-2; D is unclear. The CDR3 covers 16 residues. Trimming took off 0 bases at V and 4 bases at J, with 12 bases between the two ends. Germline CDR1 is LNHNV and CDR2 is YYDKDF (reference sequence). The CDR3 region is CATSRDLVGTTGELFF. The CDR3 nucleotides are TGTGCCACCAGCAGAGATCTCGTGGGAACCACCGGGGAGCTGTTTTTT.

There are many counts of this clonotype. This rearrangement joins TRBV11-2 to TRBJ2-5; TRBD1 agrees at 8 bases. The CDR3 length is 16 residues. Germline V gene data show CDR1 as SGHAT and CDR2 as FQNNGV. Trimming at V came to 2 bases and at J to 5 bases, leaving 10 bases not matched to a gene. Here the CDR3 reads CASSLSRGRGQETQYF. CDR3 DNA sequence: TGTGCCAGCAGCTTATCTAGGGGCAGGGGGCAGGAGACCCAGTACTTC.

This clonotype was recorded at least ten times. CDR3 sequence (DNA): TGCAGTGCACAGGGGATTATGAACACCGGGGAGCTGTTTTTT. Translated, it gives CSAQGIMNTGELFF. The rearrangement joins TRBV20-1 to TRBJ2-2; 7 bases align to TRBD1. Germline CDR1 is DFQATT and CDR2 is SNEGSKA (reference sequence). This CDR3 has 14 residues. V was pared by 6 bases and J by 1 base, with 5 bases of the junction left unmatched.

At least ten counts were recorded for this clonotype. This chain uses TRBV10-2 with TRBJ2-7; 12 bases align to TRBD2. The CDR3 is made up of 16 amino acids. The trim removed 2 bases at V and 2 bases at J, leaving 4 bases unmatched. Germline loops: CDR1 WSHSY, CDR2 SAAADI. As DNA, the CDR3 is TGCGCCAGCAGTGAGCCTACTAGCGGGGGGACCTACGAGCAGTACTTC. It translates to CASSEPTSGGTYEQYF.

This clonotype was seen at least ten times. The chain recombines TRBV11-2 with TRBJ2-1; D call uncertain. The V end was cut by 0 bases, the J end by 2 bases, with 8 bases between. The CDR3 is 15 amino acids. Germline lookup yields CDR1 SGHAT and CDR2 FQNNGV. CDR3 sequence reads: CASSLEGRAYNEQFF. The CDR3 nucleotides are TGTGCCAGCAGCTTAGAAGGGCGAGCCTACAATGAGCAGTTCTTC.

The V call is TRBV10-3, the J call TRBJ1-1; 8 bases match TRBD1. The CDR3 covers 13 residues. From germline, CDR1 is ENHRY and CDR2 SYGVKD. J gave up 5 bases and V 6 bases, and 5 bases lay outside the gene matches. This CDR3 is CAIRSDRATEAFF. Here the CDR3 DNA reads TGTGCCATCAGGTCGGACAGGGCTACTGAAGCTTTCTTT.